Below, 2 T cell receptor beta chains from the same sample are listed, as sequenced in a study of T cell changes during pregnancy in multiple sclerosis. Produced via immunoSEQ multiplex PCR; TCRdb's table is partial and in-frame only. The table has roughly 40,000 clones, roughly 90% seen once. This specimen consisted of CD8+ T cells from peripheral blood mononuclear cells, obtained before pregnancy. These receptors came from a female donor with multiple sclerosis, enrolled in a pregnancy study.

J is TRBJ2-7 and V is TRBV14, with 10 bases fitting TRBD1. This CDR3 spans 15 amino acids. Germline loops: CDR1 SGHDN, CDR2 FVKESK. The J segment lost 3 bases and the V segment lost 0 bases, leaving 2 bases of the junction unmatched. The CDR3 DNA reads as TGTGCCAGCAGCCAAGAGACAGGGGGCGTCTACGAGCAGTACTTC. It encodes CASSQETGGVYEQYF.

The chain combines TRBV27 with TRBJ2-3; D ambiguous. The germline V gene encodes CDR1 MNHEY and CDR2 SMNVEV (reference sequence). The V end lost 4 bases, the J end lost 3 bases, and 2 bases lay between the germline ends. The CDR3 has 11 amino acids. CDR3 loop: CASSSTDTQYF. Here the CDR3 DNA reads TGTGCCAGCAGTTCTACAGATACGCAGTATTTT.